The clone carrying this TCR beta chain was counted only a few times. Its antigen is undetermined. Thyroid ultrasound and orbital computed tomography, with clinical symptoms and serum thyroxine and TRAb, informed diagnoses. The data originate from a study of T cells in Graves' hyperthyroidism and ophthalmopathy. The study's findings and limits: Most thyroid clonotypes that were expanded above 0.001 also turned up in blood. Before onset, by a median of 6.5 months, the model predicted ophthalmopathy.

The investigators amplified TCR beta CDR3 regions from RNA transcripts. The study used the HTBI primer set for a first-round RT-PCR of the TCR CDR3. TCRdb re-analysed the multiplex PCR reads in MiXCR, keeping a single row per CDR3 protein. Counted here are 500,000 to 600,000 distinct CDR3 sequences, over 15% occurring once; the ten biggest clones make up approximately 20%. Germline assignment: CDR1 MNHEY and CDR2 SMNVEV (reference sequence). The CDR3 contains 13 residues. V shed 6 bases, J shed 5 bases, and the junction held 5 bases outside the gene matches. Sequencing input: blood. The sequence was collected from a woman aged 18 to 35 with Graves' hyperthyroidism. The rearrangement links TRBV27 to TRBJ1-2; 8 bases align to TRBD1. As DNA, the CDR3 is TGTGCCAGCAGGGGCAGGGGGCATTATGGCTACACCTTC. Protein product: CASRGRGHYGYTF.